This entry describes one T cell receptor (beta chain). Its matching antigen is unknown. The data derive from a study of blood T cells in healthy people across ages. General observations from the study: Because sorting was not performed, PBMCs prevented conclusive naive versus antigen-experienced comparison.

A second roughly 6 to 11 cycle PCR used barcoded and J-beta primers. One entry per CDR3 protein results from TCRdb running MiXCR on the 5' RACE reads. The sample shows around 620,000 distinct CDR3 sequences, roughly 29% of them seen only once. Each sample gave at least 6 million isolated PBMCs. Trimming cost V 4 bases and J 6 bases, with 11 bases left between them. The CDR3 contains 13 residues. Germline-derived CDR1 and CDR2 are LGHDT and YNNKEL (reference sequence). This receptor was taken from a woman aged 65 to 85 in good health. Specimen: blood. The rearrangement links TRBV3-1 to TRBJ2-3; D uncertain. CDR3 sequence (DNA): TGTGCCAGCAGCCCAGGAATAGTGGATACGCAGTATTTT. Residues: CASSPGIVDTQYF.